This T cell receptor beta chain is from a study of beta chain features in type 1 diabetes. Regarding this clone: Its antigen remains unknown.

What was sequenced were expressed TCRB transcripts, since all of the isolated RNA had been reverse transcribed. The method was immunoSEQ multiplex PCR; TCRdb's version includes in-frame clones alone and lacks a portion of them. The sample includes roughly 230,000 clones, 9.6% seen only once; the top ten take less than 0.035%. Germline assignment: CDR1 ENHRY and CDR2 SYGVKD. This CDR3 is 16 amino acids long. The ends were cut back, 6 bases at V and 3 bases at J, with 21 bases in the middle. It was one heparinised blood draw, averaging roughly 100 mL, that each donor gave. A CD45RO/CCR7/CD25/CD127/CD95/CD27 panel sorted naive, central memory, regulatory and stem cell-like memory CD4+ cells. General observations from the study: Junctions at VDJ sites from type 1 diabetes patients had fewer insertions and more deletions. High-TCR-expressing cells could be over-represented by cDNA sequencing.

The V gene is TRBV10-3, the J gene TRBJ2-7; TRBD1 might be the D (7 bases). The origin of this receptor is a woman between 18 and 29 years old in good health. Material: naive CD4+ T cells from blood. This CDR3 reads CAISQGGQGDRYEQYF. The CDR3 coding sequence is TGTGCCATCAGCCAAGGAGGGCAGGGGGACCGCTACGAGCAGTACTTC.